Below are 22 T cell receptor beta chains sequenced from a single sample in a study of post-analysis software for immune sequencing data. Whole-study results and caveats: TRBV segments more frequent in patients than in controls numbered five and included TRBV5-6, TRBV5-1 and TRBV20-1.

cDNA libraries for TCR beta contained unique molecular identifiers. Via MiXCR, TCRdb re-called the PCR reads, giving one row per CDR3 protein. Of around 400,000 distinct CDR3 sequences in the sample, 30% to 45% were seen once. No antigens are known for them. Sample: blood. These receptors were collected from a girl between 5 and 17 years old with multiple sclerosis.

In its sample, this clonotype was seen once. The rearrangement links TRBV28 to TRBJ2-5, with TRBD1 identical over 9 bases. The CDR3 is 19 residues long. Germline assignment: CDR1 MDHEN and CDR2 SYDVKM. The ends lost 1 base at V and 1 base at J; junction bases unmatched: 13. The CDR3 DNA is TGTGCCAGCAGTTTATTTCGGGACAGGGACAAGGGAAGCCAAGAGACCCAGTACTTC. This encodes CASSLFRDRDKGSQETQYF.

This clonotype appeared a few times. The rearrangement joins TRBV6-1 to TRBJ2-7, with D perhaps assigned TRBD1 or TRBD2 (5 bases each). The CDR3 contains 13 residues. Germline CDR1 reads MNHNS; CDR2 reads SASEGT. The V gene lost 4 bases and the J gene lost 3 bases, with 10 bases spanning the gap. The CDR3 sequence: CASSVGTHYEQYF. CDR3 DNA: TGTGCCAGCAGTGTGGGGACCCACTACGAGCAGTACTTC.

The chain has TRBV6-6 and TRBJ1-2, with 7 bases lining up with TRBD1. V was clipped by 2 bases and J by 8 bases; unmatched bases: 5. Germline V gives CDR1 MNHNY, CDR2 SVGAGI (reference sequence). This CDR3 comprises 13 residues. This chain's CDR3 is CASSYGQGDGYTF. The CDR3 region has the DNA TGTGCCAGCAGTTACGGGCAGGGGGACGGCTACACCTTC.

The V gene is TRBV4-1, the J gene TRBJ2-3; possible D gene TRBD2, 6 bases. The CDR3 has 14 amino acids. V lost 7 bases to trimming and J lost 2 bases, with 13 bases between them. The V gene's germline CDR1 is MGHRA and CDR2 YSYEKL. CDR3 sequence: CASMRRDPTDTQYF. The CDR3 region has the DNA TGCGCCAGCATGAGGCGGGACCCCACAGATACGCAGTATTTT.

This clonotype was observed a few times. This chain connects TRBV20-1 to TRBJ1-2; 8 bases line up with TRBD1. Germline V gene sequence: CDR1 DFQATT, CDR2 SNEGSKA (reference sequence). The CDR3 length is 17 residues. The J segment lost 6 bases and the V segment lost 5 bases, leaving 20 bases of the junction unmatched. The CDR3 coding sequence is TGCAGTGCTCTTGGACAGGGAGGTGATAGGGGGGGAGATGGCTACACCTTC. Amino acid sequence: CSALGQGGDRGGDGYTF.

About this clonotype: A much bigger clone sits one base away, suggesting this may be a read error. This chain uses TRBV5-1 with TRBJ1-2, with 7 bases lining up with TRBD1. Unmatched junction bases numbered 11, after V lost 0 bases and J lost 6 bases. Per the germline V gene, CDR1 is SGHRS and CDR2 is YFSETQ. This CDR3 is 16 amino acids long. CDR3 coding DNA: TGCGCCAGCAGCTTGGCAGGGGGGAGGAGGTCGGATGGCTACACCTTC. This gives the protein CASSLAGGRRSDGYTF.

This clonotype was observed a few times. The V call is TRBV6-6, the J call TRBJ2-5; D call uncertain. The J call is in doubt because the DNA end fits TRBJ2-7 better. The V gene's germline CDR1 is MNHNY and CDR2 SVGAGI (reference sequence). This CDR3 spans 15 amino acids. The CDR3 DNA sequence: TGTGCCAGCAGTTACTCCGGCAGACTTGGAAACGAGCAGTACTTC. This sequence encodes CASSYSGRLGNEQYF.

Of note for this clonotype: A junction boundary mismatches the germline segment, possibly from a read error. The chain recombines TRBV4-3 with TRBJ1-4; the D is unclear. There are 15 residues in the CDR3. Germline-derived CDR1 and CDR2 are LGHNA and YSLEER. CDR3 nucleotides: TGCGCCAGCAGCCAAGATCGGGCCACTAACGAAAAACTGTTTTTT. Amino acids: CASSQDRATNEKLFF.

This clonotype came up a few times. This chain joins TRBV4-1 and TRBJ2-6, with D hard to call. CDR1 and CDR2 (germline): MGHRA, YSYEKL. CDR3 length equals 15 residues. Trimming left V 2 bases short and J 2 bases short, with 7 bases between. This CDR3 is CASSQFLPGANVLTF. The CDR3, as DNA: TGCGCCAGCAGCCAATTCTTACCTGGGGCCAACGTCCTGACTTTC.

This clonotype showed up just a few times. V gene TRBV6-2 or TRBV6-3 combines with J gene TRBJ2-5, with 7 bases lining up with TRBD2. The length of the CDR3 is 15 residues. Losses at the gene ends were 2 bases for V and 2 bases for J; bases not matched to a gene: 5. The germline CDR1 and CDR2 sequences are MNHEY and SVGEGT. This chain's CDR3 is CASSYPGLNQETQYF. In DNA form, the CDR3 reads TGTGCCAGCAGTTACCCGGGACTAAATCAAGAGACCCAGTACTTC.

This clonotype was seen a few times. Here the CDR3 DNA reads TGCGCCAGCAGCCAAGATACCGGAGGCAATCAGCCCCAGCATTTT. As protein: CASSQDTGGNQPQHF. The chain has TRBV4-1 and TRBJ1-5; D ambiguous. This CDR3 has 15 amino acids. V dropped 0 bases and J dropped 2 bases, with 8 bases sitting between them. Germline lookup yields CDR1 MGHRA and CDR2 YSYEKL.

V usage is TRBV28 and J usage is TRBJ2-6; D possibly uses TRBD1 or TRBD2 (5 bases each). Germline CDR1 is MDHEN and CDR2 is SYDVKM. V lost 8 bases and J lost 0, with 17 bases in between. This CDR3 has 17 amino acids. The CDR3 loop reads CASGPGRGLSGANVLTF. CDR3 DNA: TGTGCCAGCGGACCGGGACGGGGCCTCTCTGGGGCCAACGTCCTGACTTTC. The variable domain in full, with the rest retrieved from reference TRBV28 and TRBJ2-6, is DVKVTQSSRYLVKRTGEKVFLECVQDMDHENMFWYRQDPGLGLRLIYFSYDVKMKEKGDIPEGYSVSREKKERFSLILESASTNQTSMYLCASGPGRGLSGANVLTFGAGSRLTVL.

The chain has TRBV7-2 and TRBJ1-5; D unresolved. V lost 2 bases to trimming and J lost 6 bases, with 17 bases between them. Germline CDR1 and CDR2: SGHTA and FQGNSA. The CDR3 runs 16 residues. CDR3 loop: CASSLRTAGGGQPQHF. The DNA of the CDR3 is TGTGCCAGCAGCTTAAGGACGGCGGGCGGTGGTCAGCCCCAGCATTTT.

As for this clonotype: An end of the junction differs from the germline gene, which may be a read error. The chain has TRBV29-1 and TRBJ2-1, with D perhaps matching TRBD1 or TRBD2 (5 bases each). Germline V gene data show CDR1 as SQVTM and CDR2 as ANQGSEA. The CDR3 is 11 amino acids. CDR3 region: CSDEEGHEQFF. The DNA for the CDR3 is TGCAGCGATGAAGAGGGGCATGAGCAGTTCTTC.

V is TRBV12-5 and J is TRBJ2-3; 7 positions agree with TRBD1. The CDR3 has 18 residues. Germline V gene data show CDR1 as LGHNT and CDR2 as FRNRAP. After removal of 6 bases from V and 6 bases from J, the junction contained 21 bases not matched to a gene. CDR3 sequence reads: CASGNKYSGGQVTDTQYF. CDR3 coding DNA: TGTGCTAGTGGCAACAAATACTCAGGGGGTCAAGTAACGGATACGCAGTATTTT.

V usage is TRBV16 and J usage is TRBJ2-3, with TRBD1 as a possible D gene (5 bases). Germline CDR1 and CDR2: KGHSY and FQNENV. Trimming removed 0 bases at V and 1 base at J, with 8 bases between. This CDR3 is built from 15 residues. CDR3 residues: CASSQSLQGTDTQYF. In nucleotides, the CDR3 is TGTGCCAGCAGCCAATCGTTACAGGGCACAGATACGCAGTATTTT.

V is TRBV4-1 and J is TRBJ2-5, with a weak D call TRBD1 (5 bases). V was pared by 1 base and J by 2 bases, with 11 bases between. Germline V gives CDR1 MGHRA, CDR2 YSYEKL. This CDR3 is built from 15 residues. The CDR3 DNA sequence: TGCGCCAGCAGCCAAGTTCCAGGGTCTCAAGAGACCCAGTACTTC. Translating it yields CASSQVPGSQETQYF.

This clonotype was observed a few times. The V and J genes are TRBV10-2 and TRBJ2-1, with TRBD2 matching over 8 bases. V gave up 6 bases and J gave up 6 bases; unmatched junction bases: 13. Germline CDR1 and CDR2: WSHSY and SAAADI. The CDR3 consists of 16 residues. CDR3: CASRSGGLDVSNEQFF. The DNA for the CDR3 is TGCGCCAGCAGGTCGGGGGGACTAGATGTCAGCAATGAGCAGTTCTTC.

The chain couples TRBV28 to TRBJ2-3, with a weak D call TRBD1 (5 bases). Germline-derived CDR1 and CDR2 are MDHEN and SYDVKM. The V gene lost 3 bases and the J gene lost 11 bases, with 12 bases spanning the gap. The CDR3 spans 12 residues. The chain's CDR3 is CASSFDSSRQYF. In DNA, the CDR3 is TGTGCCAGCAGTTTTGACAGCTCTCGGCAGTATTTT. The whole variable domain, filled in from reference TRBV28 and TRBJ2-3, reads DVKVTQSSRYLVKRTGEKVFLECVQDMDHENMFWYRQDPGLGLRLIYFSYDVKMKEKGDIPEGYSVSREKKERFSLILESASTNQTSMYLCASSFDSSRQYFGPGTRLTVL.

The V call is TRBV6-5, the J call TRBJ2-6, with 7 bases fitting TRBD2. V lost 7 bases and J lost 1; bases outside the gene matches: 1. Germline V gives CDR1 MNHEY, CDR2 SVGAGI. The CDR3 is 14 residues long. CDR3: CASKAGSGANVLTF. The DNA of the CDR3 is TGTGCCAGCAAAGCGGGGTCTGGGGCCAACGTCCTGACTTTC.

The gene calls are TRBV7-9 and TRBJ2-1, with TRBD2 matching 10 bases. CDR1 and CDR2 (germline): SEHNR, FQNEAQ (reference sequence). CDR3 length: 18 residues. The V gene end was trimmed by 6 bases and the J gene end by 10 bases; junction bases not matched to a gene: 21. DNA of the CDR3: TGTGCCAGCAGAGGGTACGGACCTAGCGGGGGCAGGATCAACGAGCAGTTCTTC. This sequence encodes CASRGYGPSGGRINEQFF.

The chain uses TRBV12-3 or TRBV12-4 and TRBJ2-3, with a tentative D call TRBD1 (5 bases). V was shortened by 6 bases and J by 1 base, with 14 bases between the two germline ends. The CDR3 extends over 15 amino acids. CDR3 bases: TGTGCCAGCAGAAAACAGGCTGTCGGCACAGATACGCAGTATTTT. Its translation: CASRKQAVGTDTQYF.